This note documents a single T cell receptor (beta chain) sequence. TCRdb keeps only in-frame clones here, not all; method: immunoSEQ multiplex PCR. The sample shows fewer than 90,000 clones, around nine tenths of them seen only once. Sampling times: baseline, cycle 4 day 1, cycle 7 day 1. V shed 5 bases and J 10 bases; nucleotides not matched to a gene: 8. The CDR3 is made up of 15 amino acids. CDR1 is MNHGY and CDR2 is SVAAGI in the germline V gene. The data belong to a study of OX40 agonist ivuxolimab in advanced cancers. Looking at the study overall: Partial responses were achieved by three patients: one hepatocellular carcinoma, two cutaneous melanoma.

The chain couples TRBV6-9 to TRBJ1-6, with TRBD1 matching 10 bases. This clonotype originated in an adult with an advanced solid tumor such as melanoma, head and neck, liver or kidney cancer. Sequences were derived from CD4+ or CD8+ T cells sorted from blood, sampled in a trial of the OX40 agonist ivuxolimab. DNA for the CDR3: TGTGCCAGCAGTGGCGCCGGGACAGGGGAATCACCCCTCCACTTT. Amino acids: CASSGAGTGESPLHF.